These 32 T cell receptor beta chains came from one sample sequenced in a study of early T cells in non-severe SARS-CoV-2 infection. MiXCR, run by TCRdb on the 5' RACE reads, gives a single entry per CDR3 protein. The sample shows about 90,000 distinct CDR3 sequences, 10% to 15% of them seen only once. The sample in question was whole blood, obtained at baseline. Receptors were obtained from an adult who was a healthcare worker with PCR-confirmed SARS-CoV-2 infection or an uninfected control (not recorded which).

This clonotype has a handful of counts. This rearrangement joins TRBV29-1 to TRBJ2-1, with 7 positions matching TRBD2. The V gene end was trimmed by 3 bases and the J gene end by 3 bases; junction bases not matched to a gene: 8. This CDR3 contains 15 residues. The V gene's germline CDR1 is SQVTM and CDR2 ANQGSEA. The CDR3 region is CSVEGLAVNYNEQFF. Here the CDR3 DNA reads TGCAGCGTTGAGGGCCTAGCGGTGAACTACAATGAGCAGTTCTTC.

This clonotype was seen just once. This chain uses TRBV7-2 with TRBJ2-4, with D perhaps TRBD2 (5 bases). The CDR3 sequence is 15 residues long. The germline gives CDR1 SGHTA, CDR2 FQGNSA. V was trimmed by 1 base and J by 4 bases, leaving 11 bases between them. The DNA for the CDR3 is TGTGCCAGCAGCTTAGAAGGACTGGTGAAAAACATTCAGTACTTC. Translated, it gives CASSLEGLVKNIQYF.

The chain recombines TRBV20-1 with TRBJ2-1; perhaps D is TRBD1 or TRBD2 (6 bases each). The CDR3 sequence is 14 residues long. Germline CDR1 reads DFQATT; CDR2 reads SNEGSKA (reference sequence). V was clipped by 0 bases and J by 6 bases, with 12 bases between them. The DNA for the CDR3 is TGCAGTGCTAGAGAGGGGGGCAGCGGCAATGAGCAGTTCTTC. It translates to CSAREGGSGNEQFF.

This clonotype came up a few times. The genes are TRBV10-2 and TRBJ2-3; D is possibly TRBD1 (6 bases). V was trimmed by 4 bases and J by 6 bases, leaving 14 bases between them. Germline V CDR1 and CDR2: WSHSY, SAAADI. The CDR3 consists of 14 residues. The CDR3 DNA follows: TGCGCCAGCAGTGTTTCAGGGGCCGGGGATACGCAGTATTTT. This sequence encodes CASSVSGAGDTQYF.

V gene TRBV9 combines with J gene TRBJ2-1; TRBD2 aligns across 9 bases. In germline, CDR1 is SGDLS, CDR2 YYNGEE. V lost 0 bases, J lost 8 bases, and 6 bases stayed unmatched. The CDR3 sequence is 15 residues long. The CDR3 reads CASSVVGTSLHEQFF. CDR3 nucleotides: TGTGCCAGCAGCGTAGTGGGGACTAGCTTGCATGAGCAGTTCTTC.

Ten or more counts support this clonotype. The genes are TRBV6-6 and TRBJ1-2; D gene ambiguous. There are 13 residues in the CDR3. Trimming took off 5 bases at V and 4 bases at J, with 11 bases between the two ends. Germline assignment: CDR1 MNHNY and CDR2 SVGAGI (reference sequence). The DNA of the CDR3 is TGTGCCAGCAGTGATGGACGGTCCTATGGCTACACCTTC. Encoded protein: CASSDGRSYGYTF.

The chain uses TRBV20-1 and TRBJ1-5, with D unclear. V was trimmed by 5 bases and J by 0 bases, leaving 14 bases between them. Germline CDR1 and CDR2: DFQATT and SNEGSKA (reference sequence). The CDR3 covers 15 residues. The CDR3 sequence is CSALYGRYSNQPQHF. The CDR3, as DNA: TGCAGTGCTCTTTACGGCCGATATAGCAATCAGCCCCAGCATTTT.

The CDR3 nucleotides read TGCGCCAGCAGCCAAGGGACAGGGGAAGTAGGAGAGACCCAGTACTTC. It is translated as CASSQGTGEVGETQYF. The chain combines TRBV4-1 with TRBJ2-5, with 9 bases matching TRBD1. The length of the CDR3 is 16 residues. Trimming removed 1 base from V and 4 bases from J; junction bases left unmatched: 7. Per the germline V gene, CDR1 is MGHRA and CDR2 is YSYEKL.

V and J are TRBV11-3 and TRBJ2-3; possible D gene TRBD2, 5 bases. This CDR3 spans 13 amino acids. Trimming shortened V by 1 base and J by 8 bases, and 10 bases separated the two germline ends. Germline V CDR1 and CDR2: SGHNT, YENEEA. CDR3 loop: CASSLARAGTQYF. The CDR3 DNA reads TGTGCCAGCAGCTTAGCGAGGGCCGGTACGCAGTATTTT.

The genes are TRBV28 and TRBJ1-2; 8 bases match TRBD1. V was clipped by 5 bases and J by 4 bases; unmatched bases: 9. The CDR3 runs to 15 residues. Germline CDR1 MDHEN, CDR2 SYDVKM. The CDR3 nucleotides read TGTGCCAGCAGTCCCCGGGACAGGTTTACCTATGGCTACACCTTC. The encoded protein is CASSPRDRFTYGYTF.

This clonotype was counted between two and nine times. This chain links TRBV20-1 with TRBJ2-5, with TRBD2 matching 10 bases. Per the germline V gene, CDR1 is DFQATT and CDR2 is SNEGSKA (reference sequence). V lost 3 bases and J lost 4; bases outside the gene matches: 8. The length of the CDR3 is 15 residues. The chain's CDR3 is CSASKSASGRETQYF. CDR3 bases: TGCAGTGCTAGTAAGTCGGCTAGCGGGAGAGAGACCCAGTACTTC.

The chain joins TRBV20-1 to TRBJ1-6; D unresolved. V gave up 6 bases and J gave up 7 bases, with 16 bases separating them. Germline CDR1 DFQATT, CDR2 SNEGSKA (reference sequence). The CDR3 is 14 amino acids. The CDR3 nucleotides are TGCAGTGCACGGCGACCCCCCCCGAATTCACCCCTCCACTTT. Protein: CSARRPPPNSPLHF.

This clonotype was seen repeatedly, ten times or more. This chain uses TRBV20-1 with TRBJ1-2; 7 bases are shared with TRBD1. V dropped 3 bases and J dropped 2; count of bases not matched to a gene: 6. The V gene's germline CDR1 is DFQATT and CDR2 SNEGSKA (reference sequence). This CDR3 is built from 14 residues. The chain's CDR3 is CSARVQGLNYGYTF. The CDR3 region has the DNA TGCAGTGCTAGGGTACAGGGGTTAAACTATGGCTACACCTTC.

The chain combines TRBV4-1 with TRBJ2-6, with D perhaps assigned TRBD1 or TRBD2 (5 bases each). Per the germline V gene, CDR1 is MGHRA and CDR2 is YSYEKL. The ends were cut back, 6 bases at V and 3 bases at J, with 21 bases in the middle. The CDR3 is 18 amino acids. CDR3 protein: CASRSPGTVGFGANVLTF. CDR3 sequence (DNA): TGCGCCAGCAGGTCTCCCGGGACCGTAGGGTTTGGGGCCAACGTCCTGACTTTC.

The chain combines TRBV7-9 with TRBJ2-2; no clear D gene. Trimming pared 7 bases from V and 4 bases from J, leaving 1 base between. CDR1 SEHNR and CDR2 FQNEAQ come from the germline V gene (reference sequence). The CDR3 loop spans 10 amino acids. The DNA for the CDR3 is TGTGCCAGCACCACCGGGGAGCTGTTTTTT. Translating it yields CASTTGELFF.

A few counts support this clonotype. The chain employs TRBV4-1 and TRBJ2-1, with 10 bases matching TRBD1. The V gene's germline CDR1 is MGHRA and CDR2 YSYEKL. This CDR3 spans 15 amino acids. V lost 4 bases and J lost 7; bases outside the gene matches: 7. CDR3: CASSPLGQGKNEQFF. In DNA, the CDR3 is TGCGCCAGCAGCCCCTTGGGACAGGGGAAAAATGAGCAGTTCTTC.

As DNA, the CDR3 is TGTGCCAGCAGCCAAGATTTGTCGCTCAATGAGCAGTTCTTC. It specifies CASSQDLSLNEQFF. The gene calls are TRBV4-2 and TRBJ2-1; D remains ambiguous. Trimming removed 0 bases at V and 6 bases at J, with 9 bases between. The CDR3 totals 14 residues. Per germline, CDR1 LGHNA and CDR2 YNFKEQ.

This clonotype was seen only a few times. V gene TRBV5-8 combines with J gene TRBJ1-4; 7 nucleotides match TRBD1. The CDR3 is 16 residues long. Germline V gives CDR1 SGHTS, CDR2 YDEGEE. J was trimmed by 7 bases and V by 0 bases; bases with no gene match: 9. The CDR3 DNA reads TGTGCCAGCAGCTTGGCCTTTGGGACAGTGGGTGAAAAACTGTTTTTT. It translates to CASSLAFGTVGEKLFF.

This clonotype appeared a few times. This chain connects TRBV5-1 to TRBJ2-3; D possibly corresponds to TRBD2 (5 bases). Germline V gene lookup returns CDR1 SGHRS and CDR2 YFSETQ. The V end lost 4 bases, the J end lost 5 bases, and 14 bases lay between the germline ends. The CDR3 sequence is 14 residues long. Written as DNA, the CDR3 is TGCGCCAGCAGCCCCAGGTCGGCGGGAGATACGCAGTATTTT. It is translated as CASSPRSAGDTQYF.

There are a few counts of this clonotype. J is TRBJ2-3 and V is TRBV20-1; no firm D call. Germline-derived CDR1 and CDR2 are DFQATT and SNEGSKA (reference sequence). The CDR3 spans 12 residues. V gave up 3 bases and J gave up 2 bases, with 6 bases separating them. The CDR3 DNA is TGCAGTGCTAGCGGACCCACAGATACGCAGTATTTT. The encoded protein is CSASGPTDTQYF.

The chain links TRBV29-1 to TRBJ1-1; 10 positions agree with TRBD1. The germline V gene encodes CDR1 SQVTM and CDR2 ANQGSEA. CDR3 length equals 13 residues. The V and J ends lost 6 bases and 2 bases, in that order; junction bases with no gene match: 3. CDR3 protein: CSVWDRGNTEAFF. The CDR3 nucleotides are TGCAGCGTGTGGGACAGGGGAAACACTGAAGCTTTCTTT.

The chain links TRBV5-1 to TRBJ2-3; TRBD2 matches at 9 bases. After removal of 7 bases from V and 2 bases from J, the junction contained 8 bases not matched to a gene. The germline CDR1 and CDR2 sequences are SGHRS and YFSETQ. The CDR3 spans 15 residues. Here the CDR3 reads CASLAVAGVTDTQYF. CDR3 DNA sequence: TGCGCCAGCCTCGCCGTAGCGGGAGTCACAGATACGCAGTATTTT.

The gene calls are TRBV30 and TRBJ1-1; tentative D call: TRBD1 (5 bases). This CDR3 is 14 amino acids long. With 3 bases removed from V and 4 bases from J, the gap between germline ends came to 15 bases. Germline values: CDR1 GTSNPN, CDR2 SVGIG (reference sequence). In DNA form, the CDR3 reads TGTGCCTGGAGCCCCACGGGGGTGACCACTGAAGCTTTCTTT. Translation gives CAWSPTGVTTEAFF. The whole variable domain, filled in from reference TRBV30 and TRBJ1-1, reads SQTIHQWPATLVQPVGSPLSLECTVEGTSNPNLYWYRQAAGRGLQLLFYSVGIGQISSEVPQNLSASRPQDRQFILSSKKLLLSDSGFYLCAWSPTGVTTEAFFGQGTRLTVV.

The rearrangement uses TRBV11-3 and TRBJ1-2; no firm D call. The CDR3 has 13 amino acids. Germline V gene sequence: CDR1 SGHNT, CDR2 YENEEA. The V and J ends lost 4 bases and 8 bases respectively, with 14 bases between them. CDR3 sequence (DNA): TGTGCCAGCAGCTCCCGGGCCAACGGGGGCTACACCTTC. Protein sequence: CASSSRANGGYTF. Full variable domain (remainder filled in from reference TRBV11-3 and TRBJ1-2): EAGVVQSPRYKIIEKKQPVAFWCNPISGHNTLYWYLQNLGQGPELLIRYENEEAVDDSQLPKDRFSAERLKGVDSTLKIQPAELGDSAVYLCASSSRANGGYTFGSGTRLTVV.

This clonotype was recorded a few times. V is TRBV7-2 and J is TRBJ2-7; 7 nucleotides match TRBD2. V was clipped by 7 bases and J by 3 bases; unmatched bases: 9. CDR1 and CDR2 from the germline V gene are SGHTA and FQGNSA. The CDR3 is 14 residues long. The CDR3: CASKRPGLNYEQYF. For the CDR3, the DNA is TGTGCCAGCAAGAGACCGGGACTAAACTACGAGCAGTACTTC.

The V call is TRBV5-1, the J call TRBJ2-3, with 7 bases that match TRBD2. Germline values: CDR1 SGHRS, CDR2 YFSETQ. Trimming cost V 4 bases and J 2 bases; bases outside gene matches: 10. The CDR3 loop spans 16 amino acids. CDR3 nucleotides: TGCGCCAGCAGCCCCGTCGGGAGCGGGGCCACAGATACGCAGTATTTT. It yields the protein CASSPVGSGATDTQYF.

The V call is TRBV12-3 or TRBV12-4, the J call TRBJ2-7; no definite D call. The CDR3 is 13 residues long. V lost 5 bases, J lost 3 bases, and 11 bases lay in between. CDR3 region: CASSLQKVYEQYF. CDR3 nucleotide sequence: TGTGCCAGCAGTCTACAGAAGGTCTACGAGCAGTACTTC.

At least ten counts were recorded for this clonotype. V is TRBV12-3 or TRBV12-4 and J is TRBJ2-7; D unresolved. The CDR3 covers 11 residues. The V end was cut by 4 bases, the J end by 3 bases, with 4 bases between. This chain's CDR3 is CASSWSYEQYF. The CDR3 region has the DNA TGTGCCAGCAGTTGGAGCTACGAGCAGTACTTC.

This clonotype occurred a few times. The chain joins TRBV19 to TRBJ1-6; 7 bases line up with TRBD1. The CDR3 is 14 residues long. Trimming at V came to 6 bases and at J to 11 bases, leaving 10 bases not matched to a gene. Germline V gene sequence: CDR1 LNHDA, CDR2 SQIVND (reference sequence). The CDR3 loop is CASSLPGQYPPLHF. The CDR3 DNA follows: TGTGCCAGTAGCCTCCCGGGACAGTATCCACCCCTCCACTTT.

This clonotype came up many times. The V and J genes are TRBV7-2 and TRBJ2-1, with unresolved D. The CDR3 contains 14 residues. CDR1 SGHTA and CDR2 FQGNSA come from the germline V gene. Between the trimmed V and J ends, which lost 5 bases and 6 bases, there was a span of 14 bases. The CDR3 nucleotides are TGTGCCAGCAGCACAACCAGTTTCTCCAATGAGCAGTTCTTC. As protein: CASSTTSFSNEQFF.

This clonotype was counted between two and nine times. This CDR3 is CASSGLTGGYGNEQYF. CDR3 DNA sequence: TGCGCCAGCAGCGGGTTGACAGGGGGCTACGGAAACGAGCAGTACTTC. The chain is built from TRBV5-1 and TRBJ2-7, with 10 bases lining up with TRBD1. The CDR3 has 16 amino acids. V lost 4 bases and J lost 5; bases outside the gene matches: 12. Germline V lookup: CDR1 SGHRS, CDR2 YFSETQ. Full variable domain (outside the CDR3, taken from reference TRBV5-1 and TRBJ2-7): KAGVTQTPRYLIKTRGQQVTLSCSPISGHRSVSWYQQTPGQGLQFLFEYFSETQRNKGNFPGRFSGRQFSNSRSEMNVSTLELGDSALYLCASSGLTGGYGNEQYFGPGTRLTVT.

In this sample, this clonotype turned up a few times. CDR3 sequence (DNA): TGTGCCAGCAGCTTTCGTCAGGGCTTCGACCTTAACACTGAAGCTTTCTTT. Translation: CASSFRQGFDLNTEAFF. The rearrangement links TRBV11-2 to TRBJ1-1, with a possible D match to TRBD1 (5 bases). V was pared by 3 bases and J by 2 bases, with 19 bases between. The CDR3 is 17 residues long. Germline V gene lookup returns CDR1 SGHAT and CDR2 FQNNGV.